This is a list of T cell receptor beta chains from one sample in a study of blood T cell repertoires in COVID-19. Data came from immunoSEQ multiplex PCR; TCRdb stores just in-frame clones and leaves some out. The table lists 100,000 to 150,000 clones, 86% of them singletons. The sample taken for sequencing was peripheral blood. These receptors came from a human donor in a cohort sampled during active COVID-19. The CDR3 runs from the conserved cysteine through the conserved F or W. Each record gives: CDR3 protein, CDR3 DNA, J gene, V gene, clone size, D gene. D genes are given only for firm matches. Rows may omit the clone size; those that give it use once, few, many or a size class.

cdr3_aa: CASSQKSGLAGYNEQFF; cdr3_nt: TGTGCCAGCAGTCAAAAATCGGGACTAGCGGGCTACAATGAGCAGTTCTTC; j_call: TRBJ2-1; v_call: TRBV6-2/TRBV6-3; clone_size: NA; d_call: TRBD2
cdr3_aa: CASSQDSGSRTYEQYF; cdr3_nt: TGTGCCAGCAGCCAAGATAGCGGGAGTAGGACATACGAGCAGTACTTC; j_call: TRBJ2-7; v_call: TRBV3-1/TRBV3-2; clone_size: once; d_call: TRBD2
cdr3_aa: CASRADLAGGSDTQYF; cdr3_nt: TGTGCCAGCAGGGCTGACCTAGCGGGTGGCTCAGATACGCAGTATTTT; j_call: TRBJ2-3; v_call: TRBV27; clone_size: once; d_call: TRBD2
cdr3_aa: CSVLQGEGDEKLFF; cdr3_nt: TGCAGCGTTTTACAGGGCGAGGGGGACGAAAAACTGTTTTTT; j_call: TRBJ1-4; v_call: TRBV29-1; clone_size: once; d_call: NA
cdr3_aa: CASSRGQSNQPQHF; cdr3_nt: TGTGCCAGTAGTAGGGGACAGAGCAATCAGCCCCAGCATTTT; j_call: TRBJ1-5; v_call: TRBV19; clone_size: NA; d_call: TRBD1
cdr3_aa: CASSTPGHPLEKLFF; cdr3_nt: TGTGCCAGCAGCACCCCGGGTCACCCACTTGAAAAACTGTTTTTT; j_call: TRBJ1-4; v_call: TRBV28; clone_size: NA; d_call: NA
cdr3_aa: CATSPGHNYEQYF; cdr3_nt: TGTGCCACCAGCCCGGGACATAACTACGAGCAGTACTTC; j_call: TRBJ2-7; v_call: TRBV15; clone_size: NA; d_call: NA
cdr3_aa: CASSLRQGPGELFF; cdr3_nt: TGTGCCAGCAGTTTACGACAGGGCCCCGGGGAGCTGTTTTTT; j_call: TRBJ2-2; v_call: TRBV27; clone_size: NA; d_call: TRBD1
cdr3_aa: CASSAGQGVNEQYF; cdr3_nt: TGTGCCAGCAGCGCGGGACAGGGAGTCAACGAGCAGTACTTC; j_call: TRBJ2-7; v_call: TRBV9; clone_size: NA; d_call: TRBD1
cdr3_aa: CASSMAAAGHNEQFF; cdr3_nt: TGTGCCAGTAGTATGGCTGCAGCGGGGCACAATGAGCAGTTCTTC; j_call: TRBJ2-1; v_call: TRBV19; clone_size: NA; d_call: TRBD2
cdr3_aa: CASSEFYTDTQYF; cdr3_nt: TGTGCCAGCAGTGAATTTTACACAGATACGCAGTATTTT; j_call: TRBJ2-3; v_call: TRBV25-1; clone_size: NA; d_call: NA
cdr3_aa: CASSPSTFDSKNIQYF; cdr3_nt: TGTGCCAGCAGCCCATCTACCTTCGATTCCAAAAACATTCAGTACTTC; j_call: TRBJ2-4; v_call: TRBV28; clone_size: NA; d_call: NA
cdr3_aa: CASSAGQPYEQYF; cdr3_nt: TGTGCCAGCAGTGCGGGACAGCCCTACGAGCAGTACTTC; j_call: TRBJ2-7; v_call: TRBV12-3/TRBV12-4; clone_size: NA; d_call: NA
cdr3_aa: CASGTEDYNSPLHF; cdr3_nt: TGCGCCAGCGGGACAGAAGACTATAATTCACCCCTCCACTTT; j_call: TRBJ1-6; v_call: TRBV5-1; clone_size: NA; d_call: TRBD1
cdr3_aa: CASRLGLGRNEQFF; cdr3_nt: TGTGCCAGCAGACTGGGACTAGGGAGGAATGAGCAGTTCTTC; j_call: TRBJ2-1; v_call: TRBV5-5; clone_size: NA; d_call: TRBD2
cdr3_aa: CASSLIPLAGGPRVNEQFF; cdr3_nt: TGTGCCAGCAGCTTAATCCCCCTGGCGGGAGGGCCTCGGGTCAATGAGCAGTTCTTC; j_call: TRBJ2-1; v_call: TRBV7-3; clone_size: NA; d_call: TRBD2
cdr3_aa: CRLQGTDTQYF; cdr3_nt: TGCAGGCTACAGGGGACAGATACGCAGTATTTT; j_call: TRBJ2-3; v_call: TRBV20-1; clone_size: NA; d_call: TRBD1
cdr3_aa: CASSAQQVEFLYGYTF; cdr3_nt: TGTGCCAGCTCCGCACAACAAGTGGAGTTCTTATACGGCTACACCTTC; j_call: TRBJ1-2; v_call: TRBV18; clone_size: NA; d_call: NA
cdr3_aa: CASSLEDRDTQYF; cdr3_nt: TGTGCCAGCAGCTTAGAGGACAGAGATACGCAGTATTTT; j_call: TRBJ2-3; v_call: TRBV7-2; clone_size: NA; d_call: NA
cdr3_aa: CASSTDRYTEAFF; cdr3_nt: TGTGCCAGCTCGACGGACAGGTACACTGAAGCTTTCTTT; j_call: TRBJ1-1; v_call: TRBV18; clone_size: NA; d_call: TRBD1
cdr3_aa: CASVGFGGAAEAFF; cdr3_nt: TGTGCCAGCGTCGGGTTCGGGGGGGCGGCTGAAGCTTTCTTT; j_call: TRBJ1-1; v_call: TRBV27; clone_size: many; d_call: NA
cdr3_aa: CARLRGDEQYF; cdr3_nt: TGTGCCAGGCTCCGGGGGGACGAGCAGTACTTC; j_call: TRBJ2-7; v_call: TRBV2; clone_size: NA; d_call: TRBD2
cdr3_aa: CASSWTSGLYNEQFF; cdr3_nt: TGTGCCAGCAGTTGGACTAGCGGTCTTTACAATGAGCAGTTCTTC; j_call: TRBJ2-1; v_call: TRBV6-2/TRBV6-3; clone_size: NA; d_call: TRBD2
cdr3_aa: CASSHVGTGSLTQYF; cdr3_nt: TGTGCCAGCAGCCACGTGGGGACAGGTTCACTTACGCAGTATTTT; j_call: TRBJ2-3; v_call: TRBV3-1/TRBV3-2; clone_size: NA; d_call: TRBD1
cdr3_aa: CASSLFQGRSNEQFF; cdr3_nt: TGTGCCAGCAGCTTGTTTCAGGGAAGATCCAATGAGCAGTTCTTC; j_call: TRBJ2-1; v_call: TRBV5-6; clone_size: NA; d_call: NA
cdr3_aa: CASSHWPEEAGELFF; cdr3_nt: TGTGCCAGCAGTCACTGGCCTGAGGAGGCCGGGGAGCTGTTTTTT; j_call: TRBJ2-2; v_call: TRBV9; clone_size: NA; d_call: NA
cdr3_aa: CASSAGYQETQYF; cdr3_nt: TGTGCCAGCAGCGCGGGGTACCAAGAGACCCAGTACTTC; j_call: TRBJ2-5; v_call: TRBV5-4; clone_size: NA; d_call: NA
cdr3_aa: CASSPAGYEQYF; cdr3_nt: TGTGCCAGCTCACCGGCAGGCTACGAGCAGTACTTC; j_call: TRBJ2-7; v_call: TRBV18; clone_size: NA; d_call: NA
cdr3_aa: CASSSSGGRETQYF; cdr3_nt: TGCGCCAGCAGCTCTTCAGGGGGACGGGAGACCCAGTACTTC; j_call: TRBJ2-5; v_call: TRBV5-1; clone_size: NA; d_call: TRBD1
cdr3_aa: CASRPDREKLFF; cdr3_nt: TGTGCCAGCAGGCCGGACAGGGAAAAACTGTTTTTT; j_call: TRBJ1-4; v_call: TRBV2; clone_size: once; d_call: TRBD1
cdr3_aa: CSVVGQGEGEQYF; cdr3_nt: TGCAGCGTTGTGGGACAGGGGGAGGGCGAGCAGTACTTC; j_call: TRBJ2-7; v_call: TRBV29-1; clone_size: NA; d_call: TRBD1
cdr3_aa: CASNRLAGEYNEQFF; cdr3_nt: TGTGCCAGTAATAGACTAGCGGGAGAATACAATGAGCAGTTCTTC; j_call: TRBJ2-1; v_call: TRBV19; clone_size: NA; d_call: TRBD2
cdr3_aa: CASSYRQAEKLFF; cdr3_nt: TGTGCTAGCAGTTACCGACAGGCTGAAAAACTGTTTTTT; j_call: TRBJ1-4; v_call: TRBV7-7; clone_size: NA; d_call: NA
cdr3_aa: CASSAGGGSYGYTF; cdr3_nt: TGTGCCAGCAGTGCAGGGGGCGGAAGCTATGGCTACACCTTC; j_call: TRBJ1-2; v_call: TRBV2; clone_size: NA; d_call: TRBD1
cdr3_aa: CASRRITSGSSYNEQFF; cdr3_nt: TGTGCCAGCAGGCGGATTACTAGCGGGAGCTCCTACAATGAGCAGTTCTTC; j_call: TRBJ2-1; v_call: TRBV11-2; clone_size: NA; d_call: TRBD2
cdr3_aa: CASSQVGQGLNTEAFF; cdr3_nt: TGCGCCAGCAGCCAAGTCGGACAGGGGCTGAACACTGAAGCTTTCTTT; j_call: TRBJ1-1; v_call: TRBV4-1; clone_size: NA; d_call: TRBD1
cdr3_aa: CATSDSLSGGLQETQYF; cdr3_nt: TGTGCCACCAGTGATTCACTTTCGGGGGGTCTACAAGAGACCCAGTACTTC; j_call: TRBJ2-5; v_call: TRBV24-1; clone_size: NA; d_call: TRBD2
cdr3_aa: CASSEAKLLSSYEQYF; cdr3_nt: TGTGCCAGCAGTGAAGCGAAGCTACTGAGCTCCTACGAGCAGTACTTC; j_call: TRBJ2-7; v_call: TRBV2; clone_size: NA; d_call: NA
cdr3_aa: CASSRAGPDTQYF; cdr3_nt: TGTGCCAGCAGCCGGGCTGGCCCAGATACGCAGTATTTT; j_call: TRBJ2-3; v_call: TRBV7-8; clone_size: NA; d_call: NA
cdr3_aa: CASSRDRSYEQYF; cdr3_nt: TGTGCCAGTAGTAGGGACAGATCCTACGAGCAGTACTTC; j_call: TRBJ2-7; v_call: TRBV19; clone_size: NA; d_call: TRBD1
cdr3_aa: CAWSLGTGGKAFF; cdr3_nt: TGTGCCTGGAGCCTTGGGACAGGGGGAAAAGCTTTCTTT; j_call: TRBJ1-1; v_call: TRBV30; clone_size: NA; d_call: TRBD1
cdr3_aa: CASSGRVGYTDTQYF; cdr3_nt: TGTGCCAGCAGCGGGCGGGTTGGATACACAGATACGCAGTATTTT; j_call: TRBJ2-3; v_call: TRBV7-9; clone_size: NA; d_call: NA
cdr3_aa: CASSRILAGGDNEQFF; cdr3_nt: TGTGCCAGCAGCCGAATACTAGCGGGAGGCGACAATGAGCAGTTCTTC; j_call: TRBJ2-1; v_call: TRBV5-4; clone_size: few; d_call: TRBD2
cdr3_aa: CASTLREGGHTEAFF; cdr3_nt: TGTGCCAGCACCCTTAGGGAGGGAGGGCACACTGAAGCTTTCTTT; j_call: TRBJ1-1; v_call: TRBV6-5; clone_size: NA; d_call: NA
cdr3_aa: CASRRNPQGVYEQYF; cdr3_nt: TGTGCCAGCAGGCGCAACCCACAGGGGGTATACGAGCAGTACTTC; j_call: TRBJ2-7; v_call: TRBV7-2; clone_size: few; d_call: TRBD1
cdr3_aa: CASSQGTGGAEYEQYF; cdr3_nt: TGTGCCAGCTCTCAGGGGACAGGGGGCGCTGAGTACGAGCAGTACTTC; j_call: TRBJ2-7; v_call: TRBV18; clone_size: NA; d_call: TRBD1
cdr3_aa: CASAGTSGYQETQYF; cdr3_nt: TGTGCCAGTGCCGGGACTAGCGGGTACCAAGAGACCCAGTACTTC; j_call: TRBJ2-5; v_call: TRBV19; clone_size: once; d_call: TRBD2
cdr3_aa: CASSWDRAGVQPQHF; cdr3_nt: TGTGCCAGCAGCTGGGACAGGGCTGGGGTGCAGCCCCAGCATTTT; j_call: TRBJ1-5; v_call: TRBV7-2; clone_size: few; d_call: TRBD1
cdr3_aa: CASSYQTGKNSPLHF; cdr3_nt: TGTGCCAGCAGCTACCAGACAGGGAAAAATTCACCCCTCCACTTT; j_call: TRBJ1-6; v_call: TRBV13; clone_size: NA; d_call: TRBD1
cdr3_aa: CASRGTGGGETQYF; cdr3_nt: TGTGCCAGCAGGGGAACAGGGGGCGGTGAGACCCAGTACTTC; j_call: TRBJ2-5; v_call: TRBV6-5; clone_size: NA; d_call: TRBD1
cdr3_aa: CASSVGVAGGLGETQYF; cdr3_nt: TGCGCCAGCAGCGTAGGGGTAGCGGGAGGTCTCGGGGAGACCCAGTACTTC; j_call: TRBJ2-5; v_call: TRBV5-1; clone_size: NA; d_call: TRBD2
cdr3_aa: CASTGKPGQGSTEAFF; cdr3_nt: TGTGCCAGTACCGGAAAACCGGGACAGGGTTCCACTGAAGCTTTCTTT; j_call: TRBJ1-1; v_call: TRBV19; clone_size: few; d_call: TRBD1
cdr3_aa: CASSLVPSRAKNIQYF; cdr3_nt: TGTGCCAGCAGCTTAGTTCCTAGCAGGGCCAAAAACATTCAGTACTTC; j_call: TRBJ2-4; v_call: TRBV11-3; clone_size: NA; d_call: NA
cdr3_aa: CATSRVQRGYGYTF; cdr3_nt: TGTGCCACCAGCAGGGTACAAAGGGGCTATGGCTACACCTTC; j_call: TRBJ1-2; v_call: TRBV15; clone_size: NA; d_call: NA
cdr3_aa: CASKASGGLMNTEAFF; cdr3_nt: TGCGCCAGCAAGGCCTCCGGGGGGTTGATGAACACTGAAGCTTTCTTT; j_call: TRBJ1-1; v_call: TRBV5-1; clone_size: NA; d_call: NA